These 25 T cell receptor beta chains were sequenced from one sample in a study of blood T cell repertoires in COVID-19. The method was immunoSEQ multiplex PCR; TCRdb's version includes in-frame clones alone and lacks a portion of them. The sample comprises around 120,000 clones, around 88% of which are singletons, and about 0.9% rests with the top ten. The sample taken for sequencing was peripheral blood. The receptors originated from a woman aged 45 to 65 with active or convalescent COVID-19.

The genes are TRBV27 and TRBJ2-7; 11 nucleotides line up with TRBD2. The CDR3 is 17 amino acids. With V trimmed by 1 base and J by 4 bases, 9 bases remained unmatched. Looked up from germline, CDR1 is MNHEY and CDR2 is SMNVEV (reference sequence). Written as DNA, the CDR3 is TGTGCCAGCAGTTTATTTTCCGGGACTAGCGGACTATACGAGCAGTACTTC. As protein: CASSLFSGTSGLYEQYF.

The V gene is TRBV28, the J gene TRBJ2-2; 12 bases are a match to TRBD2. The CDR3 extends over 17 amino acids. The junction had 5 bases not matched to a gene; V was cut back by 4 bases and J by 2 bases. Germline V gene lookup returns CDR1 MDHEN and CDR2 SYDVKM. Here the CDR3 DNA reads TGTGCCAGCAGTTATCTAGCGGGAGGGCCTAACACCGGGGAGCTGTTTTTT. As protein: CASSYLAGGPNTGELFF.

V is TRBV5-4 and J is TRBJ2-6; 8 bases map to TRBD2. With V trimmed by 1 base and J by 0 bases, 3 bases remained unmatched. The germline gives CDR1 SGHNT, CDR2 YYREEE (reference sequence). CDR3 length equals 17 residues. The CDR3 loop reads CASSLSGTSSGANVLTF. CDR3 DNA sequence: TGTGCCAGCAGCTTGAGTGGGACTAGCTCTGGGGCCAACGTCCTGACTTTC.

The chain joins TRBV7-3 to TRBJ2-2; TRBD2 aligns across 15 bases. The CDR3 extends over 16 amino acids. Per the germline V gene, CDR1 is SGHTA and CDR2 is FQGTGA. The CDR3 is CASGLAGGANTGELFF. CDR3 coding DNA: TGTGCTAGCGGACTAGCGGGAGGGGCGAACACCGGGGAGCTGTTTTTT.

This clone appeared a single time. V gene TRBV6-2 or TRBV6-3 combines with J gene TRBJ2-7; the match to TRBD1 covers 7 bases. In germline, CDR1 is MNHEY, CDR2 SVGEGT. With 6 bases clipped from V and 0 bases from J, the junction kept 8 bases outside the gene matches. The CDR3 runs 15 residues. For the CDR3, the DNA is TGTGCCAGCAGCTCGGGACAGTTAAGCTCCTACGAGCAGTACTTC. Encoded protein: CASSSGQLSSYEQYF.

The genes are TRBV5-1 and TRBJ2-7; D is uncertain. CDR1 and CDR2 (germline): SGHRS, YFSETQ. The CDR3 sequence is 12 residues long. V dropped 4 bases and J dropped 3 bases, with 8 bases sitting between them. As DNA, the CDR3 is TGCGCCAGCAGCGTGGACGGCTACGAGCAGTACTTC. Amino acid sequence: CASSVDGYEQYF.

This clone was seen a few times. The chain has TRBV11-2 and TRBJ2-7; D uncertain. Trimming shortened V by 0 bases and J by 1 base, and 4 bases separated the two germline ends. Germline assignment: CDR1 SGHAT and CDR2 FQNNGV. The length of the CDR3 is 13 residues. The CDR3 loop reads CASSLDPSYEQYF. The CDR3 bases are TGTGCCAGCAGCTTAGATCCATCCTACGAGCAGTACTTC.

The CDR3 DNA reads TGTGCCAGCAGTTACTCTCAAAACGAGCAGTACTTC. This translates into CASSYSQNEQYF. The chain is built from TRBV6-2 or TRBV6-3 and TRBJ2-7, with D unresolved. This CDR3 comprises 12 residues. Trimming shortened V by 0 bases and J by 5 bases, and 5 bases separated the two germline ends. Germline V gene lookup returns CDR1 MNHEY and CDR2 SVGEGT.

CDR3 nucleotides: TGCAGCGTTGGCGCCCTAGCGATCAATGAGCAGTTCTTC. Protein sequence: CSVGALAINEQFF. The chain joins TRBV29-1 to TRBJ2-1, with D possibly TRBD2 on 6 matching bases. V was shortened by 4 bases and J by 6 bases, with 13 bases between the two germline ends. Germline assignment: CDR1 SQVTM and CDR2 ANQGSEA. This CDR3 is built from 13 residues.

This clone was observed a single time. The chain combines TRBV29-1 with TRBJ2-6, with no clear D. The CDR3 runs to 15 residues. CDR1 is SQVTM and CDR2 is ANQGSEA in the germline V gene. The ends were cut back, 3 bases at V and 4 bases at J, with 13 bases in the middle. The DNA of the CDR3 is TGCAGCGTTGAGGTCAACAATCAAGGGGCCAACGTCCTGACTTTC. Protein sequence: CSVEVNNQGANVLTF.

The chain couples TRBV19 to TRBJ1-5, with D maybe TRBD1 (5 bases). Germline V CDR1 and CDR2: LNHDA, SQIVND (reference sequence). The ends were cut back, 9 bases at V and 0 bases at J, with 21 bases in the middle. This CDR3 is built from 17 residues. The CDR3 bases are TGTGCCAGCCAGGGAGGGATTGGGGGGTATAGCAATCAGCCCCAGCATTTT. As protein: CASQGGIGGYSNQPQHF.

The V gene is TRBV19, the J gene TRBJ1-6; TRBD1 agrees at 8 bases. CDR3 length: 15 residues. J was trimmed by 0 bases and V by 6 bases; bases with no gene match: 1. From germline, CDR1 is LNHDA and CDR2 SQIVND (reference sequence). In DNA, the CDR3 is TGTGCCAGTAGAACAGGGGGCTCCTATAATTCACCCCTCCACTTT. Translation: CASRTGGSYNSPLHF.

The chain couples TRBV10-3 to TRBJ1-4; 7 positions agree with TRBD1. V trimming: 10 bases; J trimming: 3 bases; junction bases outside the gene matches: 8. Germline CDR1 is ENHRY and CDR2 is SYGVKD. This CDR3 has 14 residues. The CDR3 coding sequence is TGTGCCACAAGCCGGGACAGCCCTAATGAAAAACTGTTTTTT. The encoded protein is CATSRDSPNEKLFF.

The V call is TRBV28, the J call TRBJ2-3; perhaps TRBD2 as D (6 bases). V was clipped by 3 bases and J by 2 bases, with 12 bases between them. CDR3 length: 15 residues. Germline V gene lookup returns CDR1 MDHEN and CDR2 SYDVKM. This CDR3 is CASSFGSGLTDTQYF. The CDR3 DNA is TGTGCCAGCAGTTTCGGTAGCGGTCTCACAGATACGCAGTATTTT. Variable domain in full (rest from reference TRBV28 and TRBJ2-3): DVKVTQSSRYLVKRTGEKVFLECVQDMDHENMFWYRQDPGLGLRLIYFSYDVKMKEKGDIPEGYSVSREKKERFSLILESASTNQTSMYLCASSFGSGLTDTQYFGPGTRLTVL.

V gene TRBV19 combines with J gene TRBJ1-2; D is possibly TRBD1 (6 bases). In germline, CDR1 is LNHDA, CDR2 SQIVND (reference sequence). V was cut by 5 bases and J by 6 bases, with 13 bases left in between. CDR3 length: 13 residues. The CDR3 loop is CASSPQGLHGYTF. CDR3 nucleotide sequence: TGTGCCAGTAGTCCACAGGGATTGCATGGCTACACCTTC. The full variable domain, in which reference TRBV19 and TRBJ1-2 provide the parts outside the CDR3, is DGGITQSPKYLFRKEGQNVTLSCEQNLNHDAMYWYRQDPGQGLRLIYYSQIVNDFQKGDIAEGYSVSREKKESFPLTVTSAQKNPTAFYLCASSPQGLHGYTFGSGTRLTVV.

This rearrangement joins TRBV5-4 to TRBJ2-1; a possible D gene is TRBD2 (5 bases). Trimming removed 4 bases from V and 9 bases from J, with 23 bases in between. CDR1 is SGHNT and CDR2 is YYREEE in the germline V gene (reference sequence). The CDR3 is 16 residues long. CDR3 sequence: CASSVQRGAADGEQFF. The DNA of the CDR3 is TGTGCCAGCAGCGTGCAAAGAGGAGCGGCGGACGGTGAGCAGTTCTTC.

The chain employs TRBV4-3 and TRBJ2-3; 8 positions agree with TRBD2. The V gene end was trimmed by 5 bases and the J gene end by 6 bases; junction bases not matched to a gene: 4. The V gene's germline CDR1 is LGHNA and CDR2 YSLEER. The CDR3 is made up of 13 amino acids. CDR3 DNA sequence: TGCGCCAGCAGCGGACTAGCAAGCGATACGCAGTATTTT. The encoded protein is CASSGLASDTQYF.

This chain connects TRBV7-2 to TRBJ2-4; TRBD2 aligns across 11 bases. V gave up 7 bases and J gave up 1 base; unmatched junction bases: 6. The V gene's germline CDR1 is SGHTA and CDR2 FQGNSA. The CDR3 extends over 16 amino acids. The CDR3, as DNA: TGTGCCAGCACCCCTAGCGGGAGGCGGGCCAAAAACATTCAGTACTTC. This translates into CASTPSGRRAKNIQYF.

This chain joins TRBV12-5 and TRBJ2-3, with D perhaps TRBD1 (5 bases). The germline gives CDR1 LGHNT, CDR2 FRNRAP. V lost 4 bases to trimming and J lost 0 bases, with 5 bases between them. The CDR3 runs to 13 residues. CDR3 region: CASGWGSTDTQYF. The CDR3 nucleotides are TGTGCTAGTGGTTGGGGCAGCACAGATACGCAGTATTTT.

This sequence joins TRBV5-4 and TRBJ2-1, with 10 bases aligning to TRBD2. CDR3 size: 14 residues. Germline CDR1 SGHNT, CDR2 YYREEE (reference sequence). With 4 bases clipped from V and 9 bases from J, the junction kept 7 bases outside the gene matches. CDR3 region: CASSKGTSVSEQFF. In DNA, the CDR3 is TGTGCCAGCAGCAAAGGGACTAGCGTCAGTGAGCAGTTCTTC.

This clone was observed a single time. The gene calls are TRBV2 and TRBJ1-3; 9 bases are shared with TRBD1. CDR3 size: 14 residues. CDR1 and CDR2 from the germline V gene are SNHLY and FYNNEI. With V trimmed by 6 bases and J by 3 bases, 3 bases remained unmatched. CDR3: CASRGQGFGNTIYF. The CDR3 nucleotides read TGTGCCAGCAGAGGACAGGGGTTTGGAAACACCATATATTTT.

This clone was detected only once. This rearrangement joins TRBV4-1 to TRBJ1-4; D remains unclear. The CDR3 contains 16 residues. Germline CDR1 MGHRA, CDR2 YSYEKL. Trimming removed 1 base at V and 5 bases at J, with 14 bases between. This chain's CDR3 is CASSQGPTARNEKLFF. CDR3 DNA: TGCGCCAGCAGCCAAGGTCCCACAGCCCGGAATGAAAAACTGTTTTTT.

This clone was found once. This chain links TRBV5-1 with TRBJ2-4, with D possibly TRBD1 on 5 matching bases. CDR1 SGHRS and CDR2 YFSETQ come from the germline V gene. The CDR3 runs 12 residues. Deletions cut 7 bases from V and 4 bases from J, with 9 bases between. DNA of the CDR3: TGCGCCAGCGGGGCCACAAAAAACATTCAGTACTTC. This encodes CASGATKNIQYF. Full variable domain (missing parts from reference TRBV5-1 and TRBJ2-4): KAGVTQTPRYLIKTRGQQVTLSCSPISGHRSVSWYQQTPGQGLQFLFEYFSETQRNKGNFPGRFSGRQFSNSRSEMNVSTLELGDSALYLCASGATKNIQYFGAGTRLSVL.

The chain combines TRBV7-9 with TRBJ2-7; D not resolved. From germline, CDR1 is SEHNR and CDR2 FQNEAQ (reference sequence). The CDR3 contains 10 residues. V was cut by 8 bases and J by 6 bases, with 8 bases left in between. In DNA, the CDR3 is TGTGCCAGCGCCCGAGGCGAGCAGTACTTC. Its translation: CASARGEQYF.

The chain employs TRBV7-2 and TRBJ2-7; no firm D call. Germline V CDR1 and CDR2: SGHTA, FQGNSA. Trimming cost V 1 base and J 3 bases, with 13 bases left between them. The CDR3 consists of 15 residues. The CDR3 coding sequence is TGTGCCAGCAGCTTAGATGGCACGCCTTACTACGAGCAGTACTTC. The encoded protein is CASSLDGTPYYEQYF.